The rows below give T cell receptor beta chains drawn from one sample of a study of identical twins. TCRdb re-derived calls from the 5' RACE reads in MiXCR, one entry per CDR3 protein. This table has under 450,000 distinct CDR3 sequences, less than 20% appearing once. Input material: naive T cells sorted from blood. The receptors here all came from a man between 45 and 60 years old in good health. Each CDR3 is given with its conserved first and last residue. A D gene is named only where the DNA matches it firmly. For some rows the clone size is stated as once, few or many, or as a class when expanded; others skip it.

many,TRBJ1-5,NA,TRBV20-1,CSARDLEAGIHQPQHF,TGCAGTGCTAGAGATCTCGAGGCAGGGATCCATCAGCCCCAGCATTTT
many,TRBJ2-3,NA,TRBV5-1,CASSFVSAGAGLSTDTQYF,TGCGCCAGCAGCTTTGTATCCGCCGGGGCCGGACTGAGCACAGATACGCAGTATTTT
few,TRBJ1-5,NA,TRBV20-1,CSALRAQGNQPQHF,TGCAGTGCCCTCCGGGCCCAGGGGAATCAGCCCCAGCATTTT
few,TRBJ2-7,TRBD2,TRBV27,CASSFREDSYEQYF,TGTGCCAGCAGTTTTCGGGAGGATAGCTACGAGCAGTACTTC
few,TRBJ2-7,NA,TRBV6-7,CASSPRGDYEQYF,TGTGCCAGCAGCCCCCGGGGAGACTACGAGCAGTACTTC
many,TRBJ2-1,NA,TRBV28,CASTRLRGQANEQFF,TGTGCCAGCACCCGGCTACGGGGGCAAGCCAATGAGCAGTTCTTC
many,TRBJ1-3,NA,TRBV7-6,CASSLAQHSGNTIYF,TGTGCCAGCAGCTTAGCGCAACACTCTGGAAACACCATATATTTT
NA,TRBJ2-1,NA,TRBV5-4,CASSLGAEYDYNEQFF,TGTGCCAGCAGCTTGGGTGCAGAGTACGACTACAATGAGCAGTTCTTC
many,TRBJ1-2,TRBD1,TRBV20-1,CSARDGGGGVVEGYTF,TGCAGTGCTAGAGATGGAGGGGGCGGGGTGGTAGAGGGCTACACCTTC
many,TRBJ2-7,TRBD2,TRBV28,CASRRSLAGPYEQYF,TGTGCCAGCCGCAGGAGTCTAGCGGGACCGTACGAGCAGTACTTC
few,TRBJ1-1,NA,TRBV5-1,CASSRAGQIAEAFF,TGCGCCAGCAGTCGGGCAGGACAAATAGCTGAAGCTTTCTTT
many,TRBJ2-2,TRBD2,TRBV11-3,CASSPASGRGTGELFF,TGTGCCAGCAGCCCCGCTAGCGGGAGAGGAACCGGGGAGCTGTTTTTT
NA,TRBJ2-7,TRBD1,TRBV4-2,CASSQRTGSWDEQYF,TGTGCCAGCAGCCAAAGGACAGGGTCGTGGGACGAGCAGTACTTC
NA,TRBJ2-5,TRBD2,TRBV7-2,CASSVTSGRNQETQYF,TGTGCCAGCAGCGTTACTAGCGGGAGGAACCAAGAGACCCAGTACTTC
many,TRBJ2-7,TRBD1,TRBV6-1,CASFRDRVSYEQYF,TGTGCCAGCTTTCGGGACAGGGTTTCATACGAGCAGTACTTC
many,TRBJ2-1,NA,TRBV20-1,CSARDIFGGGSYNEQFF,TGCAGTGCTAGAGATATTTTCGGAGGAGGCTCCTACAATGAGCAGTTCTTC
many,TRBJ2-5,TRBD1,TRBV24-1,CATWGTGGQETQYF,TGTGCCACCTGGGGAACAGGGGGCCAAGAGACCCAGTACTTC
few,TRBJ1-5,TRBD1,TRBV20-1,CSAPDRGGPQHF,TGCAGTGCACCCGACAGGGGAGGGCCCCAGCATTTT
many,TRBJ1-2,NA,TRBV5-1,CASSLNVEGYTF,TGCGCCAGCAGCTTGAACGTGGAGGGCTACACCTTC
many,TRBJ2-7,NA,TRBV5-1,CASSPGQAVYEQYF,TGCGCCAGCAGCCCTGGGCAGGCCGTCTACGAGCAGTACTTC
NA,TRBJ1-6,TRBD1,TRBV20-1,CSASTGGASNSPLHF,TGCAGTGCTTCGACAGGGGGCGCTTCAAATTCACCCCTCCACTTT
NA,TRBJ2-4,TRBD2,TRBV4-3,CASSQGAGGKNIQYF,TGCGCCAGCAGCCAAGGAGCGGGGGGAAAAAACATTCAGTACTTC
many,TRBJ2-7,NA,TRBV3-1,CASSQTSAYEQYF,TGTGCCAGCAGCCAGACTAGTGCCTACGAGCAGTACTTC
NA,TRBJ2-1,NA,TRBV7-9,CASSLGLASYSYNEQFF,TGTGCCAGCAGCTTGGGTCTGGCGTCCTACTCCTACAATGAGCAGTTCTTC
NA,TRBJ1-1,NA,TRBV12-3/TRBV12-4,CASSSIRVTEAFF,TGTGCCAGCAGTTCCATCAGGGTGACTGAAGCTTTCTTT
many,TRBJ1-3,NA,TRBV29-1,CSVEGKSTRTGNTIYF,TGCAGCGTTGAAGGAAAGTCGACGAGGACTGGAAACACCATATATTTT
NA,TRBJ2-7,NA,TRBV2,CASSAMDPTEQYF,TGTGCCAGCAGTGCAATGGACCCAACGGAGCAGTACTTC
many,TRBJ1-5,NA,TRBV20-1,CSASGAQPQHF,TGCAGTGCTAGTGGGGCTCAGCCCCAGCATTTT
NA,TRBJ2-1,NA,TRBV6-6,CASRLKEQFF,TGTGCCAGCAGGTTGAAAGAGCAGTTCTTC
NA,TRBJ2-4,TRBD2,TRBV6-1,CASRAGAGNIQYF,TGTGCCAGCAGAGCGGGAGCCGGAAACATTCAGTACTTC
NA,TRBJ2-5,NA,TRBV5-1,CASSSDGTRGETQYF,TGCGCCAGCAGCTCTGACGGGACCCGTGGGGAGACCCAGTACTTC
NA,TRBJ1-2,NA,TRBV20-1,CSARPGAYGYTF,TGCAGTGCTAGGCCCGGGGCTTATGGCTACACCTTC
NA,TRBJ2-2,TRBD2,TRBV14,CASSDPGLATNTGELFF,TGTGCCAGCAGCGACCCGGGACTAGCAACGAACACCGGGGAGCTGTTTTTT
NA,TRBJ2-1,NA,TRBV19,CASSILSSYNEQFF,TGTGCCAGTAGTATCCTGAGCTCCTACAATGAGCAGTTCTTC